A selection of T cell receptor beta chains follows, all from one sample in a study of blood T cell repertoires in COVID-19. Data came from immunoSEQ multiplex PCR; TCRdb stores just in-frame clones and leaves some out. The top ten hold about a tenth of the sample, which has about 130,000 clones, around 88% seen once. The sample was peripheral blood. Every receptor here comes from a man between 50 and 59 years old with acute or convalescent COVID-19. Each CDR3 is given with its conserved first and last residue. A D gene is named only where the DNA matches it firmly. Clone size is stated in some rows and not others, as once, few, many or a class when expanded.

clone_size,v_call,d_call,j_call,cdr3_nt,cdr3_aa
few,TRBV18,TRBD1,TRBJ1-5,TGTGCCAGCTCATTGGGACAGGGTAGCAATCAGCCCCAGCATTTT,CASSLGQGSNQPQHF
-,TRBV11-2,-,TRBJ2-4,TGTGCCAGCAGCGCCGGGTTGAACAAAAACATTCAGTACTTC,CASSAGLNKNIQYF
-,TRBV9,-,TRBJ2-1,TGTGCCAGCAGCGTGATCGGCGGGGTCAATGAGCAGTTCTTC,CASSVIGGVNEQFF
few,TRBV5-1,-,TRBJ2-2,TGCGCCAGCACCTTAAAACAGGGAGACACCGGGGAGCTGTTTTTT,CASTLKQGDTGELFF
-,TRBV6-2/TRBV6-3,-,TRBJ1-5,TGTGCCAGCAGTAACAGCTACCAGGGCAATCAGCCCCAGCATTTT,CASSNSYQGNQPQHF
-,TRBV2,TRBD2,TRBJ2-7,TGTGCCAGCAGTGTCGGGACTAGCGGATCACCCCTGTCCTTC,CASSVGTSGSPLSF
-,TRBV5-1,-,TRBJ1-1,TGCGCCAGCAGCTTCGATAGCACTGAAGCTTTCTTT,CASSFDSTEAFF
-,TRBV6-5,-,TRBJ2-1,TGTGCCAGCAGCGCTAGCAGATACAATGAGCAGTTCTTC,CASSASRYNEQFF
-,TRBV7-9,TRBD2,TRBJ2-5,TGTGCCAGCAGGTCTAGCGGTTCACAAGAGACCCAGTACTTC,CASRSSGSQETQYF
-,TRBV7-2,-,TRBJ2-7,TGTGCCAGCAGCTTAGCAAGAGACCCGGGGAGGTGGGAGCAGTACTTC,CASSLARDPGRWEQYF
-,TRBV6-5,-,TRBJ1-1,TGTGCCAGCAGTTACTCGATCCGAGGGCCCACTGAAGCTTTCTTT,CASSYSIRGPTEAFF
-,TRBV2,-,TRBJ2-7,TGTGCCAGCCTTGGTGGGACTGGACCCTACGAGCAGTACTTC,CASLGGTGPYEQYF
once,TRBV5-8,-,TRBJ1-5,TGTGCCAGCAGCCCTCGGACGGGCGTCCAGGGGCCCCAGCATTTT,CASSPRTGVQGPQHF
-,TRBV6-4,TRBD1,TRBJ2-2,TGTGCCAGCAGTGAACAGGGGGCGCGGACCGGGGAGCTGTTTTTT,CASSEQGARTGELFF
-,TRBV6-1,-,TRBJ2-7,TGTGCCAGCAGTGAAGGACAGGATAGAGCCTACGAGCAGTACTTC,CASSEGQDRAYEQYF
-,TRBV7-9,TRBD1,TRBJ1-1,TGTGCCAGCAGCTTAGTCACAGGGGCCAACACTGAAGCTTTCTTT,CASSLVTGANTEAFF
once,TRBV7-2,TRBD2,TRBJ2-7,TGTGCCAGCAGCCACCGAATTAGCGGGAGGGGTGACTACGAGCAGTACTTC,CASSHRISGRGDYEQYF
-,TRBV12-3/TRBV12-4,-,TRBJ1-1,TGTGCCAGCAGTTTAGCCAGGAACACTGAAGCTTTCTTT,CASSLARNTEAFF
-,TRBV24-1,TRBD2,TRBJ2-1,TGTGCCACCAGTGATCATTGGGCTAGCGGGAAGGATGAGCAGTTCTTC,CATSDHWASGKDEQFF
-,TRBV19,-,TRBJ2-5,TGTGCCAGTAGTCAGGGTTACGTAGAGACCCAGTACTTC,CASSQGYVETQYF
once,TRBV19,-,TRBJ1-2,TGTGCCAGTAGTTACGGGAACAACTATGGCTACACCTTC,CASSYGNNYGYTF
-,TRBV2,-,TRBJ1-3,TGTGCCAGCAGCGCCAGAGGTTACCGAAACACCATATATTTT,CASSARGYRNTIYF
-,TRBV7-2,-,TRBJ1-5,TGTGCCAGCGGCAGAGGAGAGTTAATTTGGGATCAGCCCCAGCATTTT,CASGRGELIWDQPQHF
-,TRBV30,-,TRBJ1-1,TGTGCCTGGAGTCACATGAGGGAGAACACTGAAGCTTTCTTT,CAWSHMRENTEAFF
-,TRBV10-2,TRBD1,TRBJ2-7,TGCGCCAGCAGATTACGGACAGGGTTAGACGAGCAGTACTTC,CASRLRTGLDEQYF
-,TRBV28,-,TRBJ1-6,TGTGCCAGCAGTCCCCTACAGCTGATGTATTCACCCCTCCACTTT,CASSPLQLMYSPLHF
-,TRBV29-1,-,TRBJ1-3,TGCAGCGTTGCTGTTTCTGGAAACACCATATATTTT,CSVAVSGNTIYF
few,TRBV11-2,TRBD1,TRBJ1-4,TGTGCCAGCAGCTTGGCAGGGGGGCTTAATGAAAAACTGTTTTTT,CASSLAGGLNEKLFF
-,TRBV5-4,TRBD2,TRBJ2-2,TGTGCCAGCAGCGGAACTAGCGGGACGGTGAACACCGGGGAGCTGTTTTTT,CASSGTSGTVNTGELFF
-,TRBV7-2,TRBD1,TRBJ1-4,TGTGCCAGCAGCTTAGCACCGACAGGGGGGGCAAAACTGTTTTTT,CASSLAPTGGAKLFF
-,TRBV2,-,TRBJ2-3,TGTGCCAGCGTGAATGAGCGAGCTGCCACAGATACGCAGTATTTT,CASVNERAATDTQYF
-,TRBV3-1/TRBV3-2,-,TRBJ1-5,TGTGCCAGCAGCCAAGAGGCGGGGCCTTGGGAGCCCCAGCATTTT,CASSQEAGPWEPQHF
-,TRBV28,TRBD1,TRBJ2-7,TGTGCCAGCAGTTTATGGGGGACAGGGAGCTTTTCCTACGAGCAGTACTTC,CASSLWGTGSFSYEQYF
-,TRBV7-6,-,TRBJ1-1,TGTGCCAGCAGCAATTCTTCTTCGTGGAGAAACACTGAAGCTTTCTTT,CASSNSSSWRNTEAFF